The T cell receptor beta chain under discussion was sequenced for a study of cytomegalovirus exposure and HLA in healthy donors. The CDR3 contains 14 residues. The V and J ends lost 5 bases and 7 bases, in that order; junction bases with no gene match: 10. Looked up from germline, CDR1 is SGHTA and CDR2 is FQGTGA. It was with 60 Vbeta and 13 Jbeta primers that the PCR ran. Here immunoSEQ multiplex PCR was the method, and the copy in TCRdb shows in-frame clones only, minus some. This sample yields approximately 150,000 clones, of which over 75% are seen a single time; 1% to 1.5% belongs to the top ten.

The source of this sequence is a man aged 45 to 65 in good health and CMV-seropositive. The rearrangement links TRBV7-3 to TRBJ2-5, with TRBD2 matching over 7 bases. Sequenced sample: PBMCs. In DNA form, the CDR3 reads TGTGCCAGCAGCCCGACGACGGGGGAGGGGACCCAGTACTTC. Protein sequence: CASSPTTGEGTQYF. The full variable domain, its missing parts supplied by reference TRBV7-3 and TRBJ2-5, is GAGVSQTPSNKVTEKGKYVELRCDPISGHTALYWYRQSLGQGPEFLIYFQGTGAADDSGLPNDRFFAVRPEGSVSTLKIQRTERGDSAVYLCASSPTTGEGTQYFGPGTRLLVL.